Listed here are 15 T cell receptor beta chains from one sample, sequenced in a study of preoperative IRX-2 immunotherapy in early breast cancer. Repertoires were generated with immunoSEQ multiplex PCR, while TCRdb's copy carries only in-frame clones and drops some. The repertoire holds around 62,000 clones, with approximately 94% as singletons. Documented treatment: preoperative locoregional IRX-2 cytokine immunotherapy. Sample acquisition took place from a patient treated with IRX-2 immunotherapy. Source of these receptors: a human donor with breast cancer.

V gene TRBV28 combines with J gene TRBJ1-3; D may be TRBD1 (6 bases). V was clipped by 8 bases and J by 4 bases, with 21 bases between them. The CDR3 is made up of 16 amino acids. Germline V lookup: CDR1 MDHEN, CDR2 SYDVKM. The CDR3 sequence is CASSSPGGSEGNTIYF. The CDR3, as DNA: TGTGCCAGCTCCAGCCCGGGGGGCTCGGAGGGAAACACCATATATTTT.

This chain links TRBV7-9 with TRBJ2-2; tentative D call: TRBD2 (5 bases). Germline CDR1 reads SEHNR; CDR2 reads FQNEAQ (reference sequence). This CDR3 is built from 14 residues. The V end lost 5 bases, the J end lost 6 bases, and 13 bases lay between the germline ends. CDR3 sequence (DNA): TGTGCCAGCAGCCGGACCGAACTAGCCGGGGAGCTGTTTTTT. Amino acids: CASSRTELAGELFF. The variable domain in full, with the rest retrieved from reference TRBV7-9 and TRBJ2-2, is DTGVSQNPRHKITKRGQNVTFRCDPISEHNRLYWYRQTLGQGPEFLTYFQNEAQLEKSRLLSDRFSAERPKGSFSTLEIQRTEQGDSAMYLCASSRTELAGELFFGEGSRLTVL.

The genes are TRBV4-1 and TRBJ2-5; 8 nucleotides line up with TRBD1. The germline V gene encodes CDR1 MGHRA and CDR2 YSYEKL. This CDR3 spans 15 amino acids. Trimming cost V 4 bases and J 2 bases; bases outside gene matches: 6. The CDR3 region has the DNA TGCGCCAGCAGCCGACAGGGGACTCCTCAAGAGACCCAGTACTTC. It encodes CASSRQGTPQETQYF.

The V call is TRBV28, the J call TRBJ2-3; no clear D. Trimming removed 3 bases at V and 2 bases at J, with 15 bases between. Per germline, CDR1 MDHEN and CDR2 SYDVKM. The length of the CDR3 is 16 residues. This chain's CDR3 is CASSLPGSSYTDTQYF. DNA for the CDR3: TGTGCCAGCAGTTTGCCGGGCTCCAGCTACACAGATACGCAGTATTTT.

The gene calls are TRBV4-2 and TRBJ2-3, with TRBD2 matching 7 bases. With 1 base clipped from V and 6 bases from J, the junction kept 7 bases outside the gene matches. Germline assignment: CDR1 LGHNA and CDR2 YNFKEQ. The CDR3 spans 15 residues. The CDR3 region is CASSQAGGRGDTQYF. DNA of the CDR3: TGTGCCAGCAGCCAAGCCGGGGGGAGGGGTGATACGCAGTATTTT.

The chain uses TRBV27 and TRBJ2-7, with TRBD1 matching over 10 bases. V lost 4 bases and J lost 1; bases outside the gene matches: 1. CDR3 length equals 14 residues. Germline-derived CDR1 and CDR2 are MNHEY and SMNVEV (reference sequence). CDR3 sequence (DNA): TGTGCCAGCAGTTGGGACAGGGGATCCTACGAGCAGTACTTC. Translated: CASSWDRGSYEQYF.

The rearrangement joins TRBV28 to TRBJ1-3; 7 nucleotides line up with TRBD1. Per the germline V gene, CDR1 is MDHEN and CDR2 is SYDVKM. The CDR3 totals 16 residues. V lost 5 bases, J lost 2 bases, and 9 bases stayed unmatched. The CDR3 DNA reads as TGTGCCAGCAGTCCCCCGACAGGGTGGACTGGAAACACCATATATTTT. It codes for CASSPPTGWTGNTIYF. Together with reference TRBV28 and TRBJ1-3, the CDR3 gives the full variable domain: DVKVTQSSRYLVKRTGEKVFLECVQDMDHENMFWYRQDPGLGLRLIYFSYDVKMKEKGDIPEGYSVSREKKERFSLILESASTNQTSMYLCASSPPTGWTGNTIYFGEGSWLTVV.

The chain recombines TRBV18 with TRBJ1-4; 8 bases agree with TRBD1. After removal of 3 bases from V and 8 bases from J, the junction contained 8 bases not matched to a gene. The germline V gene has CDR1 KGHSH and CDR2 LQKENI. The CDR3 spans 15 residues. The CDR3 sequence is CASSPSGGASEKLFF. The CDR3 coding sequence is TGTGCCAGCTCACCGTCAGGGGGCGCGTCGGAAAAACTGTTTTTT.

The genes are TRBV29-1 and TRBJ2-5; maybe TRBD1 (6 bases). TRBJ2-7 matches the DNA end more closely, so the J call is doubtful. The CDR3 length is 13 residues. Germline V gene lookup returns CDR1 SQVTM and CDR2 ANQGSEA. This CDR3 is CSVVRGYSYEQYF. The CDR3 nucleotides are TGCAGCGTTGTCAGGGGCTACTCCTACGAGCAGTACTTC.

V is TRBV30 and J is TRBJ2-2, with 9 bases that match TRBD1. The V gene end was trimmed by 1 base and the J gene end by 1 base; junction bases not matched to a gene: 1. From germline, CDR1 is GTSNPN and CDR2 SVGIG (reference sequence). The CDR3 length is 15 residues. The CDR3 protein is CAWSGGQGNTGELFF. The CDR3 nucleotides read TGTGCCTGGAGTGGGGGACAGGGGAACACCGGGGAGCTGTTTTTT.

The rearrangement joins TRBV7-2 to TRBJ2-5; TRBD2 might be the D (6 bases). The CDR3 consists of 17 residues. V lost 5 bases to trimming and J lost 1 base, with 20 bases between them. In germline, CDR1 is SGHTA, CDR2 FQGNSA. Here the CDR3 reads CASSPGPGSGSQETQYF. The DNA of the CDR3 is TGTGCCAGCAGCCCCGGGCCGGGTAGCGGTTCCCAAGAGACCCAGTACTTC.

The chain couples TRBV4-2 to TRBJ2-5, with D possibly TRBD2 on 6 matching bases. The assigned J gene may be wrong: the sequence end matches TRBJ2-7 better. Germline V gives CDR1 LGHNA, CDR2 YNFKEQ. The CDR3 covers 15 residues. CDR3 region: CASTLMTGSSYEQYF. CDR3 coding DNA: TGTGCCAGCACCCTAATGACCGGGAGCTCCTACGAGCAGTACTTC.

The CDR3 DNA reads TGCGCCAGCAGCCAAGCCCCGGGGAGGGAGCAGTACTTC. This codes for CASSQAPGREQYF. V and J are TRBV4-3 and TRBJ2-7; tentative D call: TRBD2 (6 bases). Trimming took 1 base from V and 7 from J, leaving 11 bases between them. CDR1 LGHNA and CDR2 YSLEER come from the germline V gene. This CDR3 comprises 13 residues.

V gene TRBV7-9 combines with J gene TRBJ2-7; D uncertain. Germline CDR1 and CDR2: SEHNR and FQNEAQ (reference sequence). CDR3 length: 12 residues. Trimming took off 3 bases at V and 3 bases at J, with 6 bases between the two ends. CDR3: CASSFEVYEQYF. CDR3 bases: TGTGCCAGCAGCTTCGAGGTCTACGAGCAGTACTTC.

The chain joins TRBV5-8 to TRBJ2-2; D ambiguous. This CDR3 has 15 residues. V shed 1 base and J shed 7 bases, with 14 bases lying between them. Per the germline V gene, CDR1 is SGHTS and CDR2 is YDEGEE. The CDR3 nucleotides read TGTGCCAGCAGCTTGAGGCTAGGAGTGGTCGGGGAGCTGTTTTTT. Translated: CASSLRLGVVGELFF.